Listed here are 9 T cell receptor beta chains from one sample, sequenced in a study of T cells in women clearing cervical HPV infection. Only in-frame clones appear in the TCRdb table, and some are missing; sequencing was by immunoSEQ multiplex PCR. This sample's clone table lists fewer than 40,000 clones. Sequences were obtained from blood buffy coat. The receptors were gathered from a woman between 18 and 75 years old with a cervical HPV16 infection that either progressed to CIN3+ or cleared (not recorded which).

With regard to this clone: The read ends 3 residues before the CDR3 terminus; that terminus is restored from the germline J gene. The chain combines TRBV19 with TRBJ2-5; 7 bases align to TRBD2. CDR3 length: 14 residues. CDR1 is LNHDA, CDR2 SQIVND, per germline (reference sequence). Trimming removed 1 base from V and 3 bases from J; junction bases left unmatched: 2. The CDR3 bases that were read are TGTGCCAGTAGTATAGTTGGGGGGGAAGAGACC. Translation: CASSIVGGEET. The whole CDR3 sequence is CASSIVGGEETQYF.

With regard to this clone: At one end the junction does not follow the germline gene, possibly because of a read error. The read is 3 residues too short to cover the CDR3 end, so that end is filled in from the germline J gene. At the DNA level, this CDR3 is encoded by other sequences in the same sample as well. V is TRBV7-8 and J is TRBJ1-3; D unclear. The germline V gene encodes CDR1 SGHVS and CDR2 FQNEAQ. CDR3 length: 14 amino acids. CDR3 residues: CASILGSSGNTIYF. The CDR3 bases that were read are TGTGCCAGCATCTTAGGTAGCTCTGGAAACACT.

Concerning this clone: The CDR3 goes on 3 residues after the read ends, and that part is filled in from the germline J gene. This rearrangement joins TRBV20-1 to TRBJ1-2; weak D call: TRBD1 (5 bases). Germline V gene lookup returns CDR1 DFQATT and CDR2 SNEGSKA (reference sequence). The CDR3 is made up of 15 amino acids. The CDR3: CSARDYAGLQETYTF. The part of the CDR3 DNA that was read is TGCAGTGCTAGAGATTATGCGGGACTACAAGAGACC.

On this clone itself: The read terminates 3 residues before the CDR3 end, so the remaining end is supplied by the germline J gene. This chain links TRBV19 with TRBJ2-2; perhaps TRBD1 as D (6 bases). V dropped 10 bases and J dropped 2 bases, with 17 bases sitting between them. The CDR3 has 15 amino acids. Germline V gene data show CDR1 as LNHDA and CDR2 as SQIVND (reference sequence). The CDR3: CATLPQGANTGELFF. Incomplete CDR3 DNA: TGTGCCACCCTACCACAGGGCGCAAACACCGGGGAG. Variable domain in full (rest from reference TRBV19 and TRBJ2-2): DGGITQSPKYLFRKEGQNVTLSCEQNLNHDAMYWYRQDPGQGLRLIYYSQIVNDFQKGDIAEGYSVSREKKESFPLTVTSAQKNPTAFYLCATLPQGANTGELFFGEGSRLTVL.

As for this clone: The read stops 3 residues short of the end of the CDR3; the missing end is completed from the germline J gene. The rearrangement uses TRBV29-1 and TRBJ2-1; perhaps TRBD2 as D (6 bases). CDR3 length: 15 residues. Germline values: CDR1 SQVTM, CDR2 ANQGSEA. The V end lost 3 bases, the J end lost 2 bases, and 14 bases lay between the germline ends. CDR3 bases read: TGCAGCGTTGATGTCCTAGCGCACCCCTACAATGAG. Encoded protein: CSVDVLAHPYNE. The whole CDR3 sequence reads CSVDVLAHPYNEQFF.

As concerns this clone: The read stops 3 residues short of the end of the CDR3; the missing end is completed from the germline J gene. This sequence joins TRBV6-4 and TRBJ2-1, with 9 bases aligning to TRBD2. J was trimmed by 1 base and V by 3 bases; bases with no gene match: 4. Germline V gene data show CDR1 as MRHNA and CDR2 as SNTAGT. This CDR3 is built from 16 residues. This CDR3 is CASSDSGRSSYNEQFF. CDR3 DNA (partial): TGTGCCAGCAGTGATAGCGGGAGAAGTTCCTACAATGAG.

The CDR3 here is CAGGRREGSYNEQFF. The part of the CDR3 DNA that was read is TGTGCCGGGGGGAGGCGGGAGGGTTCCTACAATGAG. The chain is built from TRBV7-9 and TRBJ2-1; 9 nucleotides match TRBD2. The missing CDR3 end, 3 residues past where the read stops, is filled in from the germline J gene. In germline, CDR1 is SEHNR, CDR2 FQNEAQ (reference sequence). V lost 11 bases and J lost 1; bases outside the gene matches: 9. The CDR3 totals 15 residues.

Points on this clone: The read ends 3 residues early relative to the CDR3; the germline J gene fills the gap. This chain connects TRBV5-1 to TRBJ1-1; no reliable D call. Trimming cost V 2 bases and J 1 base, with 12 bases left between them. The CDR3 has 15 residues. The germline V gene encodes CDR1 SGHRS and CDR2 YFSETQ. This CDR3 reads CASSFFGGRNTEAFF. The sequenced CDR3 bases are TGCGCCAGCAGCTTTTTTGGCGGAAGGAACACTGAA.

Concerning this clone: From the germline J gene comes the end of the CDR3, since the read stops 3 residues before it. This chain connects TRBV30 to TRBJ1-1; D not resolved. Germline V CDR1 and CDR2: GTSNPN, SVGIG (reference sequence). The CDR3 covers 17 residues. V was clipped by 0 bases and J by 1 base, with 18 bases between them. CDR3 DNA, as far as it was read: TGTGCCTGGAGTGTAGGCTTAAACAAGGGCTCGAACACTGAA. This translates into CAWSVGLNKGSNTE. The whole CDR3 reads CAWSVGLNKGSNTEAFF.